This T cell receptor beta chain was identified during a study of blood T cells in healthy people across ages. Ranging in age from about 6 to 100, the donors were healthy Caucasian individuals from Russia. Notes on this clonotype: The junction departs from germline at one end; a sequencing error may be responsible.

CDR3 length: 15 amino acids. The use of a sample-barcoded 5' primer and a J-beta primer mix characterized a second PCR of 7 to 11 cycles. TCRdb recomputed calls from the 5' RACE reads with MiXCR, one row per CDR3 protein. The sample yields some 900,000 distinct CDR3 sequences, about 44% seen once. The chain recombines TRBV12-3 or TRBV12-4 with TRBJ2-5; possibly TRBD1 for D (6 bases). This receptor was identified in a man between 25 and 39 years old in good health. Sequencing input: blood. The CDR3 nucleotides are TGTGCCAGCAGTTTCGTGGGGGCGCAGTCGGAGATCCAGTACTTC. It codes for CASSFVGAQSEIQYF.